Described below is a single T cell receptor beta chain sequence and its context. This record comes from a study of CD8 T cells in Susac syndrome. V was shortened by 4 bases and J by 5 bases, with 11 bases between the two germline ends. CDR3 size: 13 residues. Random hexamers were used to reverse transcribe the RNA input (0.5 to 1 ug). TCRdb re-analysed the immunoSEQ multiplex PCR reads in MiXCR, keeping a single row per CDR3 protein. The repertoire holds roughly 200,000 distinct CDR3 sequences, with roughly 90% as singletons. The V and J genes are TRBV12-3 or TRBV12-4 and TRBJ1-2, with D tentatively TRBD1 (5 bases). Sample: CD4+ T cells from PBMCs. This sequence originates from a human donor with Susac syndrome. CDR3 region: CASSSRDVYGYTF. The CDR3 nucleotides read TGTGCCAGCAGTTCGAGGGACGTTTATGGCTACACCTTC.